This T cell receptor (beta chain) was profiled in a study of blood T cell repertoires in COVID-19. Study-wide background: Italy, Spain and the United States were the sources of the convalescent and acute COVID-19 samples.

One Seattle source followed patients from active infection through their disease course. Per the germline V gene, CDR1 is KGHDR and CDR2 is SFDVKD. The CDR3 spans 14 residues. J was trimmed by 4 bases and V by 5 bases; bases with no gene match: 6. Profiling relied on immunoSEQ multiplex PCR, and the TCRdb table lists in-frame clones only, not all of them. Of fewer than 250,000 clones in the sample, 84% are singletons; the top ten hold about 11%. This rearrangement joins TRBV24-1 to TRBJ1-2, with 7 bases lining up with TRBD1. Sample: peripheral blood. The receptor's source is a woman older than 75 with COVID-19, enrolled during active disease. The CDR3 nucleotides are TGTGCCACCAGTGCTACAGGGGAACTCTATGGCTACACCTTC. Its translation is CATSATGELYGYTF.